This paragraph reports one T cell receptor (beta chain). Authors' methods: It was from reference gene primer amplification that nucleated cell counts were estimated. Libraries were prepared by immunoSEQ multiplex PCR; TCRdb keeps only in-frame clonotypes and omits some of them. The D gene and trimming were derived from the DNA, and the V and J assignments and clone size from that table. The table shows some 33,000 clones, with about nine tenths occurring only once. These data originate in a study of blood T cell repertoires in COVID-19. V was shortened by 0 bases and J by 4 bases, with 4 bases between the two germline ends. This CDR3 region has 14 residues. Germline values: CDR1 MNHNY, CDR2 SVGAGI (reference sequence).

The sequencing sample was made of peripheral blood. The TCR was taken from a human donor in a cohort sampled during active COVID-19. The V call is TRBV6-6, the J call TRBJ1-6; D is undetermined. The CDR3 DNA reads TGTGCCAGCAGTTACTCCCAGTATAATTCACCCCTCCACTTT. Translating it yields CASSYSQYNSPLHF.